The 15 T cell receptor beta chains below all came from one sample that was sequenced in a study of CD4 T cells in relation to SARS-CoV-2 and coronaviruses. Method: immunoSEQ multiplex PCR; TCRdb's copy keeps in-frame clones and lacks some. The sample includes about 59,000 clones, 86% of them seen just once. CD4+ T cells from unexposed donors were obtained before the COVID-19 pandemic (2011-2018). Sequencing used memory CD4+ T cells from PBMCs. The receptors come from a human donor in good health.

The rearrangement uses TRBV5-8 and TRBJ1-1; no reliable D call. The ends were cut back, 0 bases at V and 1 base at J, with 13 bases in the middle. Germline-derived CDR1 and CDR2 are SGHTS and YDEGEE. The CDR3 spans 16 residues. CDR3 bases: TGTGCCAGCAGCTTGGCCCCTGGCAGCCCGAACACTGAAGCTTTCTTT. Encoded protein: CASSLAPGSPNTEAFF.

Notes on this clone: Lacking the conserved final phenylalanine or tryptophan, this CDR3 likely reflects a read error. No DNA is shown, since the ends of the CDR3 on it are uncertain; the CDR3 is the one TCRdb lists. The chain joins TRBV6-4 to TRBJ1-2; the table calls TRBD1, which could not be checked here. Both ends counted, the CDR3 spans 9 residues. From germline, CDR1 is MRHNA and CDR2 SNTAGT. The CDR3 loop is CASSEVSPP.

The rearrangement links TRBV6-5 to TRBJ2-5; D ambiguous. The germline V gene encodes CDR1 MNHEY and CDR2 SVGAGI. Trimming took off 9 bases at V and 5 bases at J, with 16 bases between the two ends. The CDR3 has 13 residues. The chain's CDR3 is CASKKDQPETQYF. CDR3 in DNA: TGTGCCAGTAAAAAAGACCAACCGGAGACCCAGTACTTC.

The chain uses TRBV7-9 and TRBJ1-5; D is possibly TRBD1 (5 bases). CDR3 length: 13 amino acids. The germline CDR1 and CDR2 sequences are SEHNR and FQNEAQ (reference sequence). Trimming took 6 bases from V and 0 from J, leaving 6 bases between them. The CDR3, as DNA: TGTGCCAGCAGTGACAGTAGCAATCAGCCCCAGCATTTT. Its translation is CASSDSSNQPQHF.

The chain couples TRBV5-1 to TRBJ2-7, with 7 positions matching TRBD2. CDR1 and CDR2 from the germline V gene are SGHRS and YFSETQ. The CDR3 is 17 residues long. J gave up 2 bases and V 7 bases, and 18 bases lay outside the gene matches. CDR3 loop: CASHTGIGGSRAYEQYF. CDR3 DNA sequence: TGCGCCAGCCATACCGGTATTGGCGGGAGTAGGGCCTACGAGCAGTACTTC.

This chain links TRBV24-1 with TRBJ2-2; the D gene is possibly TRBD2 (5 bases). V was pared by 6 bases and J by 4 bases, with 14 bases between. There are 15 residues in the CDR3. Germline CDR1 and CDR2: KGHDR and SFDVKD. The CDR3 is CATSPGVGPTGELFF. As DNA, the CDR3 is TGTGCCACCAGTCCCGGGGTAGGGCCCACCGGGGAGCTGTTTTTT.

This clone has only a few counts. V and J are TRBV6-1 and TRBJ1-5; the D is unclear. In germline, CDR1 is MNHNS, CDR2 SASEGT. Trimming removed 2 bases from V and 1 base from J, with 6 bases in between. The CDR3 contains 14 residues. The CDR3: CASSEYGSNQPQHF. CDR3 DNA sequence: TGTGCCAGCAGTGAATACGGGAGCAATCAGCCCCAGCATTTT.

This clone was observed a handful of times. The chain links TRBV11-2 to TRBJ2-2; D is ambiguous. The length of the CDR3 is 15 residues. Between the trimmed V and J ends, which lost 5 bases and 0 bases, there was a span of 10 bases. Germline V gene data show CDR1 as SGHAT and CDR2 as FQNNGV. CDR3 region: CASSRPGTNTGELFF. The CDR3 DNA follows: TGTGCCAGCAGCCGGCCTGGGACGAACACCGGGGAGCTGTTTTTT.

In DNA form, the CDR3 reads TGCGCCAGCAGTACCGGGACAATTGGCACAGATACGCAGTATTTT. Protein: CASSTGTIGTDTQYF. The V gene is TRBV10-2, the J gene TRBJ2-3, with TRBD1 as a possible D gene (6 bases). There are 15 residues in the CDR3. Trimming shortened V by 5 bases and J by 1 base, and 13 bases separated the two germline ends. CDR1 WSHSY and CDR2 SAAADI come from the germline V gene.

The chain combines TRBV28 with TRBJ1-2; maybe TRBD1 (5 bases). The CDR3 loop spans 14 amino acids. Germline V gene lookup returns CDR1 MDHEN and CDR2 SYDVKM. V lost 6 bases to trimming and J lost 7 bases, with 18 bases between them. For the CDR3, the DNA is TGTGCCAGCAGCCGCCCGGGGCGGGAGGCTGGCTACACCTTC. Amino acid sequence: CASSRPGREAGYTF.

The V gene is TRBV3-1 (or the pseudogene TRBV3-2), the J gene TRBJ2-7; D is possibly TRBD2 (5 bases). The germline gives CDR1 LGHDT, CDR2 YNNKEL (reference sequence). The CDR3 length is 15 residues. V was trimmed by 5 bases and J by 6 bases, leaving 20 bases between them. The CDR3 loop reads CASSSAVAGWGEQYF. In DNA form, the CDR3 reads TGTGCCAGCAGCTCGGCGGTTGCGGGTTGGGGCGAGCAGTACTTC.

J is TRBJ2-6 and V is TRBV18; possibly TRBD2 for D (5 bases). The CDR3 spans 17 residues. V was pared by 3 bases and J by 1 base, with 13 bases between. Germline loops: CDR1 KGHSH, CDR2 LQKENI. The CDR3 region is CASSPRGNPSGANVLTF. The CDR3 bases are TGTGCCAGCTCACCCCGGGGTAATCCTTCTGGGGCCAACGTCCTGACTTTC.

The sample holds a few counts of this clone. The chain employs TRBV7-9 and TRBJ2-3; 9 bases are a match to TRBD1. CDR1 and CDR2 (germline): SEHNR, FQNEAQ (reference sequence). This CDR3 contains 14 residues. The V segment lost 5 bases and the J segment 1 base; nucleotides outside the gene matches: 1. This CDR3 reads CASSRDRGTDTQYF. The CDR3 nucleotides are TGTGCCAGCAGCAGGGACAGGGGCACAGATACGCAGTATTTT. The full variable domain, in which reference TRBV7-9 and TRBJ2-3 provide the parts outside the CDR3, is DTGVSQNPRHKITKRGQNVTFRCDPISEHNRLYWYRQTLGQGPEFLTYFQNEAQLEKSRLLSDRFSAERPKGSFSTLEIQRTEQGDSAMYLCASSRDRGTDTQYFGPGTRLTVL.

A few counts support this clone. The chain is built from TRBV6-6 and TRBJ1-2, with 11 bases matching TRBD1. The CDR3 contains 15 residues. The junction had 7 bases not matched to a gene; V was cut back by 6 bases and J by 4 bases. CDR1 and CDR2 (germline): MNHNY, SVGAGI (reference sequence). CDR3 DNA sequence: TGTGCCAGCAGGTCCGGGACAGGGGGTTCCTATGGCTACACCTTC. Encoded protein: CASRSGTGGSYGYTF.

CDR3 loop: CASSLWTEAFF. CDR3 DNA: TGTGCCAGCAGCCTCTGGACTGAAGCTTTCTTT. The chain links TRBV28 to TRBJ1-1, with no clear D. Trimming stripped 6 bases from V and 5 bases from J, with 7 bases between. Germline values: CDR1 MDHEN, CDR2 SYDVKM. The CDR3 is 11 residues long.